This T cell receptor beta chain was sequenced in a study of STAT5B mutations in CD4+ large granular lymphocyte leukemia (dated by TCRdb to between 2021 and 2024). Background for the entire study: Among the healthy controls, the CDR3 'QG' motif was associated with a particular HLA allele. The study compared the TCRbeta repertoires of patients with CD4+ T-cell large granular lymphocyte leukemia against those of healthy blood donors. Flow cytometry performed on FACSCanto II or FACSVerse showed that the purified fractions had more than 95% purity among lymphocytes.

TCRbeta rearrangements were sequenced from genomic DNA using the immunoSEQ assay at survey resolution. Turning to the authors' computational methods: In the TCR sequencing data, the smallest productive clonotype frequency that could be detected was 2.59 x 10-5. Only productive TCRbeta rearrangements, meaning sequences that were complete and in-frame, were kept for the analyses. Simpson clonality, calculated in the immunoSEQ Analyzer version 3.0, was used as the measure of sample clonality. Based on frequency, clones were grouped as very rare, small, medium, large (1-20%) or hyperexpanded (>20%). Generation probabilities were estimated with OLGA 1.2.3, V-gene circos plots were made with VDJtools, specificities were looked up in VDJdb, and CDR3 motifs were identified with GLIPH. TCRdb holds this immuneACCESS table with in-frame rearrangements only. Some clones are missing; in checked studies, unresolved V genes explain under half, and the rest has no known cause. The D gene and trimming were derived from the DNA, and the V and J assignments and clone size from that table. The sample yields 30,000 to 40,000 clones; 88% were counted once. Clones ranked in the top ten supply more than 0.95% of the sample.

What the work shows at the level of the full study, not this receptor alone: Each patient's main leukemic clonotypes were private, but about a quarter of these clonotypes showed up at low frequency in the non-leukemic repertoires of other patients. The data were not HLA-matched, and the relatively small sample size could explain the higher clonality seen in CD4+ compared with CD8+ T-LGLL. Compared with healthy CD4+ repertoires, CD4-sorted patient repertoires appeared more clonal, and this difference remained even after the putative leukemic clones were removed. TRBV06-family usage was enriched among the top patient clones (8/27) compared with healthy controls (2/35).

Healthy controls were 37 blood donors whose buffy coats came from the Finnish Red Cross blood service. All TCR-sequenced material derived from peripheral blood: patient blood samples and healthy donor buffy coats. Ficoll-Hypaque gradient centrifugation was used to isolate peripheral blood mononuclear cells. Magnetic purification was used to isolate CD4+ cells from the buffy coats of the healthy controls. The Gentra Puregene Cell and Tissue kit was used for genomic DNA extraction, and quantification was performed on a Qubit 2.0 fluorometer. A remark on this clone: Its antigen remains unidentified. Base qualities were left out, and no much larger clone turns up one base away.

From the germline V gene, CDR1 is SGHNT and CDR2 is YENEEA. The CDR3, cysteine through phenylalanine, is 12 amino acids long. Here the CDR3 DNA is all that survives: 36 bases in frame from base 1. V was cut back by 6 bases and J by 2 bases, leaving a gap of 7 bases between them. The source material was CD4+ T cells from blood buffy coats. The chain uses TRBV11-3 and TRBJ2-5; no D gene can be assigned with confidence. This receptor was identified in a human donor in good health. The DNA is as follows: TGTGCCAGCAGGTTCTTTCAAGAGACCCAGTACTTC. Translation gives CASRFFQETQYF. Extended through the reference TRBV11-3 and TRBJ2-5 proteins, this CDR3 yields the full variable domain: EAGVVQSPRYKIIEKKQPVAFWCNPISGHNTLYWYLQNLGQGPELLIRYENEEAVDDSQLPKDRFSAERLKGVDSTLKIQPAELGDSAVYLCASRFFQETQYFGPGTRLLVL.